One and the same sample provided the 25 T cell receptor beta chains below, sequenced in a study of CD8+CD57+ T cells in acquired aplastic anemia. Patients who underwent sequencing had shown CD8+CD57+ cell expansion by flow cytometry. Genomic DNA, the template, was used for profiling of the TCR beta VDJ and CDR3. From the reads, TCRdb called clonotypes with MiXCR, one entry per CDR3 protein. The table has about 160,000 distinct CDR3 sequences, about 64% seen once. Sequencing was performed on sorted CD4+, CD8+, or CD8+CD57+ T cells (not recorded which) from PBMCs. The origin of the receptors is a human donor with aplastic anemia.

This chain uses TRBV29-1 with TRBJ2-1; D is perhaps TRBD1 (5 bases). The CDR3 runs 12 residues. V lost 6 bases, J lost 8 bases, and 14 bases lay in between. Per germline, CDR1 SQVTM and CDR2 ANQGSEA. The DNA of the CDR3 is TGCAGCGTCCGGACACGGCTGGATGAGCAGTTCTTC. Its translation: CSVRTRLDEQFF.

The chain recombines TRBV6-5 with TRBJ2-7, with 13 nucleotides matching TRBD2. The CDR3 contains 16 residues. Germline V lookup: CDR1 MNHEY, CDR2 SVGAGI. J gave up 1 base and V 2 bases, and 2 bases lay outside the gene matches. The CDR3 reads CASSYLTSGRSYEQYF. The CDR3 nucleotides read TGTGCCAGCAGTTACCTGACTAGCGGGAGGTCCTACGAGCAGTACTTC.

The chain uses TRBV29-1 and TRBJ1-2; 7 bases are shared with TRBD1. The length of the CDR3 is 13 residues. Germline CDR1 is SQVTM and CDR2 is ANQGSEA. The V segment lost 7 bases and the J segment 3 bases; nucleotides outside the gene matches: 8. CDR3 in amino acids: CSAQGSVDYGYTF. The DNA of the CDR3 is TGCAGCGCACAGGGGTCCGTCGACTATGGCTACACCTTC.

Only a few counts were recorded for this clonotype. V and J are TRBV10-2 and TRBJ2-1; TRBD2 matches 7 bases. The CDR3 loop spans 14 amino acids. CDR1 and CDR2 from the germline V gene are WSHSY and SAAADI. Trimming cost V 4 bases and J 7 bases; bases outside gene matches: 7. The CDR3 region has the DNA TGCGCCAGCAGTGCCCTGACTAGCTCTAATGAGCAGTTCTTC. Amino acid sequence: CASSALTSSNEQFF.

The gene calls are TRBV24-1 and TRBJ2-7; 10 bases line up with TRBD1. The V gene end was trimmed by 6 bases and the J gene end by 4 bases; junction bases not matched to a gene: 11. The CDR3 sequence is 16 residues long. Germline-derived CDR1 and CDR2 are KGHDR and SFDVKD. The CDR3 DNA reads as TGTGCCACCAGTCCCCACCCCGGGACAGGGGTTTACGAGCAGTACTTC. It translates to CATSPHPGTGVYEQYF.

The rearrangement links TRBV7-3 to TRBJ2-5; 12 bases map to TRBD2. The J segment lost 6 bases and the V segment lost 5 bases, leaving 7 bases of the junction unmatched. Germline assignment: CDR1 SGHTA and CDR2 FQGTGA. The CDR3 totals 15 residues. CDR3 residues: CASSTGTSGSQTQYF. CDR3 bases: TGTGCCAGCAGCACGGGGACTAGCGGGTCGCAGACCCAGTACTTC.

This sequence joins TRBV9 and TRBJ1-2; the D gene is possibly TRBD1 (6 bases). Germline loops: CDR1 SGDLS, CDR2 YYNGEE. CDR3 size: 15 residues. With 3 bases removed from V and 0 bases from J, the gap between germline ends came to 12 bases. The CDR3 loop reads CASSATGHANYGYTF. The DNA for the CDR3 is TGTGCCAGCAGCGCCACAGGGCATGCTAACTATGGCTACACCTTC.

CDR3 sequence reads: CSASFSDLGSSYNEQFF. In DNA form, the CDR3 reads TGCAGTGCTAGTTTTTCGGATCTCGGGAGCTCCTACAATGAGCAGTTCTTC. This chain links TRBV20-1 with TRBJ2-1; possible D gene TRBD2, 6 bases. The CDR3 spans 17 residues. Germline assignment: CDR1 DFQATT and CDR2 SNEGSKA (reference sequence). Trimming took 3 bases from V and 0 from J, leaving 18 bases between them.

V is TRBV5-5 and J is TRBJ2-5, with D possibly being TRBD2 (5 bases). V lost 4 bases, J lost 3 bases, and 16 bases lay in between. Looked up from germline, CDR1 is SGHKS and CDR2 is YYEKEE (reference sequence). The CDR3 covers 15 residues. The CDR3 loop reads CASSRGQDGKETQYF. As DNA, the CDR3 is TGTGCCAGCAGCCGGGGTCAGGACGGTAAAGAGACCCAGTACTTC.

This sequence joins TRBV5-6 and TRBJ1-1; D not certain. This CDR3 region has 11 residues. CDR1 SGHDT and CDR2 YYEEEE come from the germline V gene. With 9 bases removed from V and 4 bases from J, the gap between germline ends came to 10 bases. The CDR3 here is CATHRGTEAFF. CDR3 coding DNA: TGTGCCACCCACCGGGGCACTGAAGCTTTCTTT.

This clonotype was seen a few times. This CDR3 reads CASSLAPGSNSPLHF. The CDR3 nucleotides read TGTGCCAGCAGCTTAGCTCCAGGGTCGAATTCACCCCTCCACTTT. This sequence joins TRBV7-2 and TRBJ1-6, with D tentatively TRBD1 (5 bases). In germline, CDR1 is SGHTA, CDR2 FQGNSA. This CDR3 contains 15 residues. V was pared by 0 bases and J by 7 bases, with 10 bases between.

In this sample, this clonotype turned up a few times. The CDR3 region is CASSLDQGAQETQYF. The CDR3 bases are TGCGCCAGCAGCTTGGATCAGGGGGCTCAAGAGACCCAGTACTTC. The chain carries TRBV5-1 and TRBJ2-5; 8 bases agree with TRBD1. The V and J ends lost 0 bases and 2 bases, in that order; junction bases with no gene match: 3. This CDR3 region has 15 residues. CDR1 is SGHRS, CDR2 YFSETQ, per germline. Full variable domain (remainder filled in from reference TRBV5-1 and TRBJ2-5): KAGVTQTPRYLIKTRGQQVTLSCSPISGHRSVSWYQQTPGQGLQFLFEYFSETQRNKGNFPGRFSGRQFSNSRSEMNVSTLELGDSALYLCASSLDQGAQETQYFGPGTRLLVL.

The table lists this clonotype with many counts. In nucleotides, the CDR3 is TGCGCCAGCAGCTACGGTAACAGGGAGAACCTTTATGCAATAAACTCCTATAATTCACCCCTCCACTTT. Encoded protein: CASSYGNRENLYAINSYNSPLHF. The chain recombines TRBV5-1 with TRBJ1-6; D may be TRBD1 (6 bases). CDR3 length: 23 residues. The germline V and J ends were trimmed by 3 bases and 0 bases, with 31 bases remaining between them. Per germline, CDR1 SGHRS and CDR2 YFSETQ.

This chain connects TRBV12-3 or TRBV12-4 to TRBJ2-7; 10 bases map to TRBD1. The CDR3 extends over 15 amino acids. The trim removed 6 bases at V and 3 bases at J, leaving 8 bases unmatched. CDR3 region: CASSPGQGPLYEQYF. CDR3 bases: TGTGCCAGCAGCCCGGGACAGGGGCCCCTCTACGAGCAGTACTTC.

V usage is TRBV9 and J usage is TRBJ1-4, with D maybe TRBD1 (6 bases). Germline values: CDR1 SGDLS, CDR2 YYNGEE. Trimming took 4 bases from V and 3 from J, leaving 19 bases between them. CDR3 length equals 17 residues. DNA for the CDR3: TGTGCCAGCAGCCCTAACCGCCCAGGGGCAGCTAATGAAAAACTGTTTTTT. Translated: CASSPNRPGAANEKLFF.

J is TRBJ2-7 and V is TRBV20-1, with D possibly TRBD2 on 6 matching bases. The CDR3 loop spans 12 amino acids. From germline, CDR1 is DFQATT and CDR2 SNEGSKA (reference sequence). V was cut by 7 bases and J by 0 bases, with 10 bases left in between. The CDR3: CSVREISYEQYF. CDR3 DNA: TGCAGTGTGCGGGAAATCTCCTACGAGCAGTACTTC.

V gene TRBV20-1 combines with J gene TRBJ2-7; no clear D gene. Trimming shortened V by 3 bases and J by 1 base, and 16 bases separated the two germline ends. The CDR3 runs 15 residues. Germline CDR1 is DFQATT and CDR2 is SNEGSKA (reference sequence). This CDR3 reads CSASSSSSLSYEQYF. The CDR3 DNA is TGCAGTGCTAGTTCCAGCTCTTCCCTTTCCTACGAGCAGTACTTC.

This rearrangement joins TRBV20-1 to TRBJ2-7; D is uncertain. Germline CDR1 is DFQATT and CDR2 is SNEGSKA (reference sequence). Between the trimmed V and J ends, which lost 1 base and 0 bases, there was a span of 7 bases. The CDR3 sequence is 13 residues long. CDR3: CSARVADSYEQYF. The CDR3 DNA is TGCAGTGCTAGAGTGGCAGACTCCTACGAGCAGTACTTC.

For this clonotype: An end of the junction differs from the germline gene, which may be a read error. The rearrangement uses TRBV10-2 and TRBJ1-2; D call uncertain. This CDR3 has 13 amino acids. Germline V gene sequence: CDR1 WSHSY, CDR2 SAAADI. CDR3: CPSESGSGYGYTF. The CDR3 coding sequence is TGCCCCAGCGAGTCAGGCTCTGGCTATGGCTACACCTTC.

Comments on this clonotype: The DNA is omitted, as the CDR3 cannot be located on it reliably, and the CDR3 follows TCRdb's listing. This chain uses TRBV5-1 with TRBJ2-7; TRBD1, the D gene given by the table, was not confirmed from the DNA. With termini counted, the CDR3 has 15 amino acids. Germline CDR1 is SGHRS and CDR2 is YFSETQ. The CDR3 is CASSCASTAFYEQYF.

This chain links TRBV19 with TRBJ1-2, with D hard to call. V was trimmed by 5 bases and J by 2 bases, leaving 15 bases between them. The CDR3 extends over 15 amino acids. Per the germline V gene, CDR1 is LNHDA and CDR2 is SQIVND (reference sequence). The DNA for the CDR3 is TGTGCCAGTAGTCCGACGCCCTTAGGAAACTATGGCTACACCTTC. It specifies CASSPTPLGNYGYTF.

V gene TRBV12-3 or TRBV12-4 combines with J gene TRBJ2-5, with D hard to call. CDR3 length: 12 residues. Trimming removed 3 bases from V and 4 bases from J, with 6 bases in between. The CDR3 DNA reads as TGTGCCAGCAGTTTTATGCGAGAGACCCAGTACTTC. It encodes CASSFMRETQYF.

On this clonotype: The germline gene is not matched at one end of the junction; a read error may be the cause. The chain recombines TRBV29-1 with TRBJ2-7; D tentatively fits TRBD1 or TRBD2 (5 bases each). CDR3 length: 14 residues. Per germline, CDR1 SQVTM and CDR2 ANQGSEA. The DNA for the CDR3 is TGCAGCGTTGACCTCGGGACCGACTCCTTCGAGCAGTACTTC. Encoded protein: CSVDLGTDSFEQYF.

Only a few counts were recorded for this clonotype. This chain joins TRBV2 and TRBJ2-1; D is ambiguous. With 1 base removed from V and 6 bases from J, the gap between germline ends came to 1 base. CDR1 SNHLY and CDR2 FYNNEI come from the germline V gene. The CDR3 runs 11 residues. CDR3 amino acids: CASSEVNEQFF. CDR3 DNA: TGTGCCAGCAGTGAAGTCAATGAGCAGTTCTTC.

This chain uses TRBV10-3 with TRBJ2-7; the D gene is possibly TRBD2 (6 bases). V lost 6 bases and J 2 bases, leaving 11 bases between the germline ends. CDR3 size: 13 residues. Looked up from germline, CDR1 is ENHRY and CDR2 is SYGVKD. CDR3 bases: TGTGCCATCAGAGGGACTGGAACCTACGAGCAGTACTTC. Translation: CAIRGTGTYEQYF.